One T cell receptor beta chain is described in this entry. The data stem from a study of blood T cell repertoires in COVID-19. As originally analysed: Amplifying reference gene primers gave estimates of nucleated cell counts. Assay used: immunoSEQ multiplex PCR; TCRdb lists only in-frame clones, some missing. V and J calls and clone size are copied from that table; D and trimming were computed from the DNA. The sample has about 200,000 clones, about 84% seen once. Trimming shortened V by 2 bases and J by 9 bases, and 20 bases separated the two germline ends. This CDR3 is 16 amino acids long. Germline V lookup: CDR1 LNHDA, CDR2 SQIVND (reference sequence).

The chain uses TRBV19 and TRBJ1-5; D is uncertain. Sequenced material: PBMCs or T cells enriched from blood (not recorded which). This TCR was sampled from a man aged 40-49 years with acute COVID-19. In DNA, the CDR3 is TGTGCCAGTAGTATACAGGTAGTACAGAGCCCAAGGCCCCAGCATTTT. This sequence encodes CASSIQVVQSPRPQHF.